The sequence of this T cell receptor beta chain was determined in a study of blood T cell repertoires in COVID-19. Study-level information: The study drew acute and convalescent COVID-19 samples from the United States, Italy and Spain.

CDR3 length: 14 amino acids. Trimming removed 2 bases from V and 6 bases from J, with 13 bases in between. Germline-derived CDR1 and CDR2 are LGHDT and YNNKEL (reference sequence). In the authors' workflow: Estimated nucleated cell counts came from reference gene primer amplification. Sequencing was performed with immunoSEQ multiplex PCR; in TCRdb, only in-frame clones are kept and a portion is missing. V and J calls and clone size are given by that table; D and trimming were obtained from the DNA. This sample yields roughly 100,000 clones, of which around nine tenths are seen a single time; around 3.1% belongs to the top ten.

The chain combines TRBV3-1 (or the pseudogene TRBV3-2) with TRBJ1-1; D remains ambiguous. Input material: peripheral blood. The source of this sequence is a middle-aged man in a cohort sampled during active COVID-19. Written as DNA, the CDR3 is TGTGCCAGCAGCCAACTTCCTCGCGGGGCTGAAGCTTTCTTT. This sequence encodes CASSQLPRGAEAFF.